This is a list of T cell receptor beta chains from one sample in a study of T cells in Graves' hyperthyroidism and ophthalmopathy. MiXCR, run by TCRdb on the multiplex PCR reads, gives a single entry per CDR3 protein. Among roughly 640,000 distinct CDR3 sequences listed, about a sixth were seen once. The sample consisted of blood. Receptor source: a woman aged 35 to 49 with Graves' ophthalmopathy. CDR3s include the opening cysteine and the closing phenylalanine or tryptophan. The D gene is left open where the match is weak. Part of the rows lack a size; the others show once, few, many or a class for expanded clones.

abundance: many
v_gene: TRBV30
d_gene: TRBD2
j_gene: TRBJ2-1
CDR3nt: TGTGCCTGGAAATCGGGACTAGCGGGAAAACGGGAGTTCTTC
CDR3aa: CAWKSGLAGKREFF

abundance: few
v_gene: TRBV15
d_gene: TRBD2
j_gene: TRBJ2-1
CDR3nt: TGTGCCACCAGCAGAGATGTGACGGGAGGGCTCTACAATGAGCAGTTCTTC
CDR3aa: CATSRDVTGGLYNEQFF

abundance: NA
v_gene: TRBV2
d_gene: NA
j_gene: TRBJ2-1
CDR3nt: TGTGCCAGCCACCCGCAGTCCTACAATGAGCAGTTCTTC
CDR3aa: CASHPQSYNEQFF

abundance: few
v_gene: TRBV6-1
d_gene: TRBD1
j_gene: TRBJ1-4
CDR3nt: TGTGCCAGCAGACGACAGGGATGGGCAACTAATGAAAAACTGTTTTTT
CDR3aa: CASRRQGWATNEKLFF

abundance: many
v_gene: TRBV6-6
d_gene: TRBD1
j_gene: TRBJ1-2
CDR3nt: TGTGCCAGCAGTTACTCGACAGGGGGGATCTATGGCTACACCTTC
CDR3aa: CASSYSTGGIYGYTF

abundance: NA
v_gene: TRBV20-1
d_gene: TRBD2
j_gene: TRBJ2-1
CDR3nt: TGCAGTGCTCCACCCCTAGCGGGGGGGCGCGATGAGCAGTTCTTC
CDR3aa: CSAPPLAGGRDEQFF

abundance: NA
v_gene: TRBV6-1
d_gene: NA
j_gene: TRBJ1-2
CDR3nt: TGTGCCAGCAGCGCCCCTGGGACAACTGGCTACACCTTC
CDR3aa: CASSAPGTTGYTF

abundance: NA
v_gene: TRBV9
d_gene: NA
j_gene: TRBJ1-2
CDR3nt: TGTGCCAGCAGCAGAGGGACGGCACCTAACTATGGCTACACCTTC
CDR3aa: CASSRGTAPNYGYTF

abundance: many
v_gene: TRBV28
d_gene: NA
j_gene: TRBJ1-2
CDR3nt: TGTGCCAGCAGTTCGGCGACAGGCGCCTATGGCTACACCTTC
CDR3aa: CASSSATGAYGYTF

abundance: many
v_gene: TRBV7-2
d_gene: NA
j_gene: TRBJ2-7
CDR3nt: TGTGCCAGCAGCTTTTACAGAACCTACGAGCAGTACTTC
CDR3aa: CASSFYRTYEQYF

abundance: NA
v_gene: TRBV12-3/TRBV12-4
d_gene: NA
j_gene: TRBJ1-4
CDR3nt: TGTGCCAGCAGTTTACTGGGGGTAACTAATGAAAAACTGTTTTTT
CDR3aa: CASSLLGVTNEKLFF

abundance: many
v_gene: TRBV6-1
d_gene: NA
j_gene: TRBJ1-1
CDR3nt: TGTGCCAGCAGTCGGAGGGTTGACAGAATGATCACTGAAGCTTTCTTT
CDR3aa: CASSRRVDRMITEAFF

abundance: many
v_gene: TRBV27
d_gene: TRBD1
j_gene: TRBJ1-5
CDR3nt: TGTGCCAGCAGTTTAAAGGGGGCCATTTCCTCAGGTCAGCCCCAGCATTTT
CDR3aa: CASSLKGAISSGQPQHF

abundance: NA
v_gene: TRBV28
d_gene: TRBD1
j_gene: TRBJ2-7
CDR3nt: TGTGCCAGCAGTCCCGACAGGGGGATAGTATACGAGCAGTACTTC
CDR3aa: CASSPDRGIVYEQYF

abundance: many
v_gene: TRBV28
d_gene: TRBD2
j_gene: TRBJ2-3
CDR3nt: TGTGCCAGCAGTTCGAGCGGGGCGGGGTCAGATACGCAGTATTTT
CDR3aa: CASSSSGAGSDTQYF

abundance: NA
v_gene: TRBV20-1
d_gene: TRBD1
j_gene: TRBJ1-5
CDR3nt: TGCAGTGCTTTGGACAGGGGACAGTCTAGCAATCAGCCCCAGCATTTT
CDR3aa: CSALDRGQSSNQPQHF

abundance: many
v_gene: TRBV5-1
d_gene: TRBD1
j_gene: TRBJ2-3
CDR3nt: TGCGCCAGCAGCAAAGGACAGGGGGCGAGCACAGATACGCAGTATTTT
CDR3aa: CASSKGQGASTDTQYF

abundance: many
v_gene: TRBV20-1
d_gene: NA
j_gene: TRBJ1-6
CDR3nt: TGCAGTGCTAGAGATCATGTCAGAGATACTTCACCCCTCCACTTT
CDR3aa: CSARDHVRDTSPLHF

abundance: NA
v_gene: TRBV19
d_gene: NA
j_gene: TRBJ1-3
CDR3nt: TGTGCCAGTATTCGAGGGGGATATGATTCGGGAAACACCATATATTTT
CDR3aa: CASIRGGYDSGNTIYF

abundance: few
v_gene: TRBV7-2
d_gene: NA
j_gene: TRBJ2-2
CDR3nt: TGTGCCAGCAGCTTACGGAGGGGTCACACCGGGGAGCTGTTTTTT
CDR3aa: CASSLRRGHTGELFF